This T cell receptor (beta chain) was obtained from a study of T cells after posttransplantation cyclophosphamide (dated by TCRdb to the mid-2010s). For context, the study as a whole: Using TRB sequencing, the study followed how the T cell repertoire rebuilt after myeloablative bone marrow transplantation with posttransplantation cyclophosphamide given as GVHD prophylaxis. TRA and TRB clonality were tightly correlated in about ten samples, so subsequent TCR analyses focused on TRB only. Up to about 3 additional blood samples from 2 to 5.2 years after transplant were also TRB-sequenced in 3 patients, as was pretransplant blood from several patients. Blood from all 30 or so PTCy patients who had 1-year posttransplant specimens underwent TRB sequencing. Public TRB sequences were checked against a database of over 3,600 sequences associated with responses to pathogens, tumor antigens, self-antigens and alloantigens. Samples from under 40 PTCy-treated patients, along with samples from 15 to 20 of their related bone marrow donors, underwent antigen receptor sequencing. What the study reported, not specific to this receptor: The TRB repertoires of T cells infiltrating skin or GI tract showed only limited overlap with the TRB repertoires of T cells in blood. Donor-recipient similarity was low at 1-2 months but rose over the first year, and later blood repertoires were often dominated by donor CD8+ memory clones. Across roughly 49 patients, TRB clonality was highly associated with recipient CMV seropositivity and CMV reactivation, and diversity in PTCy patients was similar to diversity in CNI/methotrexate controls.

CDR1 and CDR2 are read off the germline V gene as SGHTA and FQGNSA. V was cut back by 2 bases and J by 6 bases, leaving a gap of 13 bases between them. Measured from the cysteine to the phenylalanine, the CDR3 is 14 residues long. Of the read, only the CDR3 DNA is kept; its 42 bases are in frame from base 1. The PTCy-treated patients were enrolled in a prospective multi-institutional clinical trial. Peripheral blood and bone marrow mononuclear cells were isolated by Ficoll-Hypaque density centrifugation and cryopreserved. In regard to this clone: Its cognate antigen has yet to be identified. Base qualities are not at hand, and no much larger clone is one base apart.

Genomic DNA was used for TRB sequencing, which was performed with the immunoSEQ assay at survey resolution or with the hsTCRB kit. From the authors' description of their analysis: The immunoSEQ software handled initial read processing, and the LymphoSeq R package was used for repertoire analyses. Clonality was computed as 1 minus normalized Shannon entropy, and a Gini coefficient was also calculated for each TRB dataset. To infer phenotypes in unsorted samples, TRB sequences from sorted subsets of the recipient or donor were mapped onto the unsorted samples of the same recipient. The immuneACCESS repertoire file appears here via TCRdb, limited to in-frame rearrangements. These files lack a portion of the clones; in checked studies, under half of the deficit traces to unresolved V genes, and the cause of the others is not known. V and J calls and clone size come straight from that table; D and trimming were deduced from the DNA. For this sample the table gives tens of thousands of clones, of which more than 70% were detected only once. The ten largest account for less than 3.5% of the sample.

The source is a man between 25 and 39 years old with a blood cancer, CMV-positive, and with a related stem cell donor. This chain joins TRBV7-2 to TRBJ1-1, with the D gene uncertain. The sequenced sample consisted of PBMCs. The CDR3 region reads CASSLSSLAAEAFF. Read as DNA, the sequence is TGTGCCAGCAGCTTATCATCCTTGGCCGCTGAAGCTTTCTTT.